These T cell receptor beta chains were read from a single sample in a study of OX40 agonist ivuxolimab in advanced cancers. Method: immunoSEQ multiplex PCR; TCRdb's copy keeps in-frame clones and lacks some. The sample lists roughly 120,000 clones, 85% to 95% occurring once. Material: CD4+ or CD8+ T cells sorted from blood, obtained in a trial of the OX40 agonist ivuxolimab. All receptors derive from an adult with an advanced solid tumor such as melanoma, head and neck, liver or kidney cancer. The CDR3 runs from the conserved cysteine through the conserved F or W. D genes are given only for firm matches. Clone size appears in some rows only: once, few, many, or a class for an expanded clone.

J gene	CDR3 length	clone size	V gene	D gene	CDR3 DNA	CDR3 protein
TRBJ1-1	15	.	TRBV9	.	TGTGCCAGCAGCGTAGGAGGCAGGTCCGACACTGAAGCTTTCTTT	CASSVGGRSDTEAFF
TRBJ1-2	14	.	TRBV10-1	.	TGCGCCAGCAGTGAGTCAAAGGATAGCGGAGGCTACACCTTC	CASSESKDSGGYTF
TRBJ1-1	14	.	TRBV12-5	.	TGTGCTAGTGGCTTACAGGGACTACTAGCTGAAGCTTTCTTT	CASGLQGLLAEAFF
TRBJ1-5	14	.	TRBV27	TRBD1	TGTGCCAGCAGTTTGGGCAGGGGGAATCAGCCCCAGCATTTT	CASSLGRGNQPQHF
TRBJ1-4	14	once	TRBV7-8	.	TGTGCCAGCAGCTTAGACGTCTGGAGTGAAAAACTGTTTTTT	CASSLDVWSEKLFF
TRBJ2-1	12	.	TRBV19	.	TGTGCCAGTTCGCCCCAGGGGTACGAGCAGTTCTTC	CASSPQGYEQFF
TRBJ2-6	15	.	TRBV6-1	.	TGTGCCAGCGGGGAACTTAGCGCCGGGGCCAACGTCCTGACTTTC	CASGELSAGANVLTF
TRBJ2-1	13	once	TRBV5-4	.	TGTGCCAGCAGCTTGTATCGGTTAGCCGAGCAGTTCTTC	CASSLYRLAEQFF
TRBJ2-2	15	.	TRBV7-3	TRBD1	TGTGCCAGCAGCCGTGGACAGGAGAACACCGGGGAGCTGTTTTTT	CASSRGQENTGELFF
TRBJ1-5	16	few	TRBV28	TRBD1	TGTGCCAGCAGTTCCCCTGTCAGGGGGAGCAATCAGCCCCAGCATTTT	CASSSPVRGSNQPQHF
TRBJ2-5	15	.	TRBV14	.	TGTGCCAGCAGCCCCCGCTGGGCGGTACAAGAGACCCAGTACTTC	CASSPRWAVQETQYF
TRBJ1-1	16	.	TRBV7-3	.	TGTGCCAGCAGTCTAATTGGCCTCGGGGATAGCACTGAAGCTTTCTTT	CASSLIGLGDSTEAFF
TRBJ1-5	15	.	TRBV11-3	.	TGTGCCAGCAGCACCGCGGACAGACTTAATCAGCCCCAGCATTTT	CASSTADRLNQPQHF
TRBJ1-1	14	.	TRBV18	.	TGTGCCAGCTCACCACCGGGGCAGAACACTGAAGCTTTCTTT	CASSPPGQNTEAFF
TRBJ1-1	15	.	TRBV11-3	.	TGTGCCAGCAGCTTAGGTTTCGGTACGAACACTGAAGCTTTCTTT	CASSLGFGTNTEAFF
TRBJ2-5	15	.	TRBV9	TRBD1	TGTGCCAGCAGCCCGAGAGGACAGGAACAAGAGACCCAGTACTTC	CASSPRGQEQETQYF
TRBJ2-5	13	.	TRBV30	.	TGTGCCTGGGGGCCATCCTCGCGGTGGACCCAGTACTTC	CAWGPSSRWTQYF
TRBJ1-1	14	.	TRBV6-1	.	TGTGCCAGCAGACCGGGGTGGACGAACACTGAAGCTTTCTTT	CASRPGWTNTEAFF
TRBJ1-2	15	once	TRBV2	.	TGTGCCAGCAGTTACAGGGAATTGAGGCCGGATGGCTACACCTTC	CASSYRELRPDGYTF
TRBJ1-1	19	.	TRBV5-6	TRBD1	TGTGCCAGCAGCCCCTGGACAGGGGGCGACGGCGTCCAGAACACTGAAGCTTTCTTT	CASSPWTGGDGVQNTEAFF
TRBJ2-3	13	.	TRBV30	.	TGTGCCTGGAGTAGGGTAGGGGCAGATACGCAGTATTTT	CAWSRVGADTQYF
TRBJ2-7	15	.	TRBV7-6	TRBD1	TGTGCCAGCAGCTTAGACAGGGGTCTCTCCTACGAGCAGTACTTC	CASSLDRGLSYEQYF
TRBJ2-5	15	.	TRBV5-4	.	TGTGCCAGCAGCTTGGTGGGGTCTCGAGGAGAGACCCAGTACTTC	CASSLVGSRGETQYF
TRBJ2-1	17	.	TRBV11-1	TRBD1	TGTGCCAGCAGCTTAGGGAGGGGGACAGGGGGCCTGAATGAGCAGTTCTTC	CASSLGRGTGGLNEQFF
TRBJ1-4	16	.	TRBV5-1	.	TGCGCCAGCAGCCTAAGACAGGCAGGAGCTAATGAAAAACTGTTTTTT	CASSLRQAGANEKLFF
TRBJ2-3	17	once	TRBV28	TRBD1	TGTGCCAGCAGTTTTTACGAGACAGGGGAATCCACAGATACGCAGTATTTT	CASSFYETGESTDTQYF
TRBJ2-7	13	.	TRBV30	.	TGTGCCTGGAGCAGGACAGAACCCTACGAGCAGTACTTC	CAWSRTEPYEQYF
TRBJ2-1	15	.	TRBV11-2	TRBD2	TGTGCCAGCAGCTTAGGGGTAGCGGGAGGGTATGAGCAGTTCTTC	CASSLGVAGGYEQFF
TRBJ1-1	18	.	TRBV9	TRBD1	TGTGCCAGCAGCGTAGATCGGTTGGGACAGGAGGGTGGCACTGAAGCTTTCTTT	CASSVDRLGQEGGTEAFF
TRBJ2-7	16	.	TRBV5-5	.	TGTGCCAGCTTGCTTGGAGGTGCGGCGAGCTCCTACGAGCAGTACTTC	CASLLGGAASSYEQYF
TRBJ2-7	14	.	TRBV15	TRBD1	TGTGCCACCAGCAGTGGAGGACAGGCCTACGAGCAGTACTTC	CATSSGGQAYEQYF
TRBJ2-1	15	.	TRBV6-1	.	TGTGCCAGCAGTGCTCGGACAGATTCCTACAATGAGCAGTTCTTC	CASSARTDSYNEQFF
TRBJ2-7	14	.	TRBV5-3	TRBD1	TGTGCCAGAAGCTCGGGGACAGGGACCTACGAGCAGTACTTC	CARSSGTGTYEQYF
TRBJ2-1	13	.	TRBV7-2	.	TGTGCCAGCAGCCCGGACTACTACAATGAGCAGTTCTTC	CASSPDYYNEQFF
TRBJ2-1	15	.	TRBV6-1	.	TGTGCCAGCAGTGACTACGGGAGCTCCTACAATGAGCAGTTCTTC	CASSDYGSSYNEQFF
TRBJ2-7	14	once	TRBV7-3	TRBD1	TGTGCCAGCAGCTTAAGTGAGGGGGCTAACGAGCAGTACTTC	CASSLSEGANEQYF
TRBJ2-3	14	.	TRBV9	.	TGTGCCAGCAGCGTCCGCTACAGCACAGATACGCAGTATTTT	CASSVRYSTDTQYF
TRBJ2-7	13	.	TRBV6-6	.	TGTGCCAGCAGGAGATCGACCGGCTACGAGCAGTACTTC	CASRRSTGYEQYF
TRBJ2-5	16	once	TRBV28	.	TGTGCCAGCAGTTTCGGCCGGGGGGACAGCCAAGAGACCCAGTACTTC	CASSFGRGDSQETQYF
TRBJ2-3	14	.	TRBV6-1	.	TGTGCCAGCAGTGAGGGACGGATTCTCGATACGCAGTATTTT	CASSEGRILDTQYF
TRBJ1-5	13	.	TRBV28	.	TGTGCCAGCAAGGGACCGTACAATCAGCCCCAGCATTTT	CASKGPYNQPQHF
TRBJ1-2	12	.	TRBV28	.	TGTGCCAGCAGCTCCCCGTCCTATGGCTACACCTTC	CASSSPSYGYTF